This entry lists 14 T cell receptor beta chains sequenced from one sample in a study of T cell responses to AZD1222 COVID-19 vaccine. Sequencing used immunoSEQ multiplex PCR; TCRdb keeps in-frame clones, though not all of them. This sample has approximately 120,000 clones, with 85% to 90% found just once. Sequencing was performed on peripheral blood, taken on day 0 of AZD1222 vaccination. Every receptor here comes from an adult in good health.

The chain recombines TRBV7-2 with TRBJ2-3; TRBD2 aligns across 11 bases. The junction had 6 bases not matched to a gene; V was cut back by 4 bases and J by 6 bases. The CDR3 contains 15 residues. Germline CDR1 and CDR2: SGHTA and FQGNSA. CDR3 coding DNA: TGTGCCAGCAGCTATAGCGGGGGGGCAAGGGATACGCAGTATTTT. The encoded protein is CASSYSGGARDTQYF.

This chain links TRBV7-9 with TRBJ2-2; the D is unclear. This CDR3 region has 11 residues. From germline, CDR1 is SEHNR and CDR2 FQNEAQ (reference sequence). The V end lost 3 bases, the J end lost 8 bases, and 4 bases lay between the germline ends. DNA for the CDR3: TGTGCCAGCAGCTTTCCTGGGGAGCTGTTTTTT. Protein sequence: CASSFPGELFF.

The chain links TRBV29-1 to TRBJ2-1, with TRBD1 matching 11 bases. V lost 7 bases and J lost 7; bases outside the gene matches: 9. CDR3 length equals 14 residues. Germline CDR1 is SQVTM and CDR2 is ANQGSEA. The CDR3 protein is CSAGNRDRGNEQFF. CDR3 in DNA: TGCAGCGCTGGAAACCGGGACAGGGGGAATGAGCAGTTCTTC.

J is TRBJ2-1 and V is TRBV4-2; TRBD2 might be the D (6 bases). Per the germline V gene, CDR1 is LGHNA and CDR2 is YNFKEQ. V dropped 2 bases and J dropped 5 bases, with 13 bases sitting between them. The CDR3 loop spans 15 amino acids. The CDR3 nucleotides are TGTGCCAGCAGCCAACCCGCGGGACCCCACAATGAGCAGTTCTTC. Amino acids: CASSQPAGPHNEQFF.

The chain couples TRBV27 to TRBJ2-4, with D tentatively TRBD1 (6 bases). The germline V gene encodes CDR1 MNHEY and CDR2 SMNVEV (reference sequence). The CDR3 contains 20 residues. The V gene lost 0 bases and the J gene lost 1 base, with 22 bases spanning the gap. Here the CDR3 reads CASSLSLTGTTGMAKNIQYF. In DNA form, the CDR3 reads TGTGCCAGCAGTTTATCCCTGACAGGTACGACCGGAATGGCCAAAAACATTCAGTACTTC.

The chain uses TRBV3-1 (or the pseudogene TRBV3-2) and TRBJ1-3; TRBD1 matches 9 bases. Trimming cost V 3 bases and J 11 bases; bases outside gene matches: 8. Germline V CDR1 and CDR2: LGHDT, YNNKEL (reference sequence). The CDR3 has 14 amino acids. CDR3 DNA: TGTGCCAGCAGCCAGGGGGACAGGGAGAGGTCCATATATTTT. This encodes CASSQGDRERSIYF.

The V gene is TRBV19, the J gene TRBJ2-7; 9 nucleotides line up with TRBD2. Unmatched junction bases numbered 6, after V lost 5 bases and J lost 4 bases. Germline CDR1 LNHDA, CDR2 SQIVND (reference sequence). The CDR3 covers 14 residues. CDR3 DNA sequence: TGTGCCAGTAGTCTGGGTAGCGGGAGTTACGAGCAGTACTTC. It specifies CASSLGSGSYEQYF.

This clone appeared once. The chain has TRBV27 and TRBJ1-5; 7 bases map to TRBD1. CDR1 and CDR2 from the germline V gene are MNHEY and SMNVEV (reference sequence). There are 14 residues in the CDR3. Germline trimming cut 4 bases from V and 7 bases from J; bases unmatched to any gene: 7. CDR3 sequence reads: CASSSTGPGQPQHF. DNA of the CDR3: TGTGCCAGCAGTTCGACAGGGCCTGGACAGCCCCAGCATTTT.

The chain recombines TRBV29-1 with TRBJ1-1; a possible D gene is TRBD1 (6 bases). The V gene lost 6 bases and the J gene lost 7 bases, with 18 bases spanning the gap. This CDR3 contains 13 residues. Germline V lookup: CDR1 SQVTM, CDR2 ANQGSEA. CDR3 DNA: TGCAGCGTGGAGGACAGCCGCGGGAGTGAAGCTTTCTTT. Its translation is CSVEDSRGSEAFF.

This chain links TRBV5-1 with TRBJ1-1; possibly TRBD1 for D (6 bases). The CDR3 loop spans 15 amino acids. In germline, CDR1 is SGHRS, CDR2 YFSETQ. The V end lost 4 bases, the J end lost 4 bases, and 17 bases lay between the germline ends. CDR3: CASSPLTGKPTEAFF. For the CDR3, the DNA is TGCGCCAGCAGCCCCTTGACAGGAAAACCCACTGAAGCTTTCTTT. The full variable domain, in which reference TRBV5-1 and TRBJ1-1 provide the parts outside the CDR3, is KAGVTQTPRYLIKTRGQQVTLSCSPISGHRSVSWYQQTPGQGLQFLFEYFSETQRNKGNFPGRFSGRQFSNSRSEMNVSTLELGDSALYLCASSPLTGKPTEAFFGQGTRLTVV.

DNA of the CDR3: TGTGCCAGCAGCTTTCATGCCTCTGAAGCTTTCTTT. Its protein is CASSFHASEAFF. V gene TRBV5-5 combines with J gene TRBJ1-1; D not resolved. The V end lost 2 bases, the J end lost 6 bases, and 8 bases lay between the germline ends. CDR1 is SGHKS and CDR2 is YYEKEE in the germline V gene (reference sequence). The CDR3 consists of 12 residues.

The chain uses TRBV27 and TRBJ1-5; 7 bases align to TRBD1. Germline V CDR1 and CDR2: MNHEY, SMNVEV (reference sequence). There are 15 residues in the CDR3. V lost 1 base, J lost 2 bases, and 2 bases stayed unmatched. As DNA, the CDR3 is TGTGCCAGCAGTTTATTAGGGGGCGGCAATCAGCCCCAGCATTTT. Translated: CASSLLGGGNQPQHF.

This clone was detected a few times. The chain links TRBV6-1 to TRBJ1-5; no firm D call. CDR3 size: 15 residues. The germline gives CDR1 MNHNS, CDR2 SASEGT. V lost 2 bases to trimming and J lost 3 bases, with 11 bases between them. Here the CDR3 reads CASSERNPVNQPQHF. As DNA, the CDR3 is TGTGCCAGCAGTGAAAGGAATCCAGTCAATCAGCCCCAGCATTTT.

The V call is TRBV19, the J call TRBJ1-5; D not certain. The ends were cut back, 3 bases at V and 0 bases at J, with 9 bases in the middle. CDR1 is LNHDA and CDR2 is SQIVND in the germline V gene (reference sequence). This CDR3 has 15 residues. The CDR3 DNA reads as TGTGCCAGTAGTATTGTGGCAGATAGCAATCAGCCCCAGCATTTT. It codes for CASSIVADSNQPQHF. Full variable domain (outside the CDR3, taken from reference TRBV19 and TRBJ1-5): DGGITQSPKYLFRKEGQNVTLSCEQNLNHDAMYWYRQDPGQGLRLIYYSQIVNDFQKGDIAEGYSVSREKKESFPLTVTSAQKNPTAFYLCASSIVADSNQPQHFGDGTRLSIL.